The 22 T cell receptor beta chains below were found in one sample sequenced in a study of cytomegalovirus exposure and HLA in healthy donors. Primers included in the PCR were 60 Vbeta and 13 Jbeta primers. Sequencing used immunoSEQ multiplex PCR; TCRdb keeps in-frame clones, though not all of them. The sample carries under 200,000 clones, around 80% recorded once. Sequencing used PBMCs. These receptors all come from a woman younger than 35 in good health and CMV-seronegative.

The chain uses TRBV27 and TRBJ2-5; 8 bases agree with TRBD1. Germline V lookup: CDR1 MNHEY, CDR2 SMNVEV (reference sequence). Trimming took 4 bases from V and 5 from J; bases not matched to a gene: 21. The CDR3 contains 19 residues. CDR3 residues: CASSSAPIVLTGVGETQYF. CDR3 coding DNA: TGTGCCAGCAGTTCCGCGCCGATCGTCCTGACAGGGGTTGGGGAGACCCAGTACTTC.

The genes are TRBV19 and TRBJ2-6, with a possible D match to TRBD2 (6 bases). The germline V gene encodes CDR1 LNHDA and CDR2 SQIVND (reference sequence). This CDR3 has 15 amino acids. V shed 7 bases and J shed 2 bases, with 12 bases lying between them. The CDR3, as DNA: TGTGCCAGTACCGACGGGAGCGCTGGGGCCAACGTCCTGACTTTC. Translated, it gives CASTDGSAGANVLTF.

CDR3 sequence: CASSFRDRNTEAFF. DNA for the CDR3: TGTGCCAGCAGCTTCCGGGACAGAAACACTGAAGCTTTCTTT. The chain has TRBV7-8 and TRBJ1-1; 7 bases map to TRBD1. The junction had 3 bases not matched to a gene; V was cut back by 3 bases and J by 2 bases. Germline CDR1 and CDR2: SGHVS and FQNEAQ. The CDR3 totals 14 residues.

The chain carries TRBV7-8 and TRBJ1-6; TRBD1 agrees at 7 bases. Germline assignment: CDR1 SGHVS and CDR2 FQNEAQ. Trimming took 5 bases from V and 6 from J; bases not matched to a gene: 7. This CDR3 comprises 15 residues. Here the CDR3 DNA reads TGTGCCAGCAGCCCCCTGGGACAGATTAATTCACCCCTCCACTTT. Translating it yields CASSPLGQINSPLHF.

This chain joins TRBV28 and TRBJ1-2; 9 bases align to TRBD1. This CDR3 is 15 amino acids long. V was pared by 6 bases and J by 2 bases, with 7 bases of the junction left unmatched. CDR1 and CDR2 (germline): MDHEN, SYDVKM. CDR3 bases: TGTGCCAGCAGGCCCTGGGACAGGGCGAACTATGGCTACACCTTC. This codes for CASRPWDRANYGYTF.

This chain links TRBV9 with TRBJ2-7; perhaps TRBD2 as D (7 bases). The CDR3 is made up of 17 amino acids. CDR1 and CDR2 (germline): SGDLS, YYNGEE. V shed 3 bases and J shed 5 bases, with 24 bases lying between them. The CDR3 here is CASSAVVPLGGAHEQYV. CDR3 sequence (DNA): TGTGCCAGCAGCGCAGTAGTCCCCCTGGGGGGGGCCCACGAGCAGTACGTC.

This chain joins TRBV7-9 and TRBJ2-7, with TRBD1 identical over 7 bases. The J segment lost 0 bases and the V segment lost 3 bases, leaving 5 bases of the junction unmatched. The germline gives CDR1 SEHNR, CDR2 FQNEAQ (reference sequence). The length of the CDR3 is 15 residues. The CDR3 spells CASSFDRVVSYEQYF. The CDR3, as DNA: TGTGCCAGCAGCTTCGACAGGGTAGTCTCCTACGAGCAGTACTTC.

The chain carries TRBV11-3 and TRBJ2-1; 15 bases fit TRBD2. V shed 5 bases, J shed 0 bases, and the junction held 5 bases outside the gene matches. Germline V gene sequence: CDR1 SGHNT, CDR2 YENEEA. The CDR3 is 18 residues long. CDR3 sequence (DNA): TGTGCCAGCAGCCCCGGACTAGCGGGAGGGAACTCCTACAATGAGCAGTTCTTC. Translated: CASSPGLAGGNSYNEQFF.

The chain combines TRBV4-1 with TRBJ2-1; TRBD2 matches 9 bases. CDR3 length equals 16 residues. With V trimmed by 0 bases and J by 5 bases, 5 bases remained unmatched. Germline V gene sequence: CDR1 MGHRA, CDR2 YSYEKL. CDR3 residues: CASSQERSSGDNEQFF. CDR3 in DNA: TGCGCCAGCAGCCAAGAAAGGTCTAGCGGGGACAATGAGCAGTTCTTC.

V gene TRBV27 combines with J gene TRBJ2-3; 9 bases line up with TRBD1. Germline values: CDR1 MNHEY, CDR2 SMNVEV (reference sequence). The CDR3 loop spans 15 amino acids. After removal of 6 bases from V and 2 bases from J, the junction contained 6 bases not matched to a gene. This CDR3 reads CASRSGTGLTDTQYF. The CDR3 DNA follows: TGTGCCAGCAGGTCGGGGACAGGGCTCACAGATACGCAGTATTTT.

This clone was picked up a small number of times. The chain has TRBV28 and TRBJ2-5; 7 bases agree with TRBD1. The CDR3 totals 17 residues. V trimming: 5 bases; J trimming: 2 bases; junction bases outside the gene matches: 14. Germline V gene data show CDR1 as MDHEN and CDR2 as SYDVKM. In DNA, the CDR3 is TGTGCCAGCAGTCTGTTCCCGACAGGGTTGGAGCAAGAGACCCAGTACTTC. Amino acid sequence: CASSLFPTGLEQETQYF. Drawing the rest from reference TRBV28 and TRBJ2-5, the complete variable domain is DVKVTQSSRYLVKRTGEKVFLECVQDMDHENMFWYRQDPGLGLRLIYFSYDVKMKEKGDIPEGYSVSREKKERFSLILESASTNQTSMYLCASSLFPTGLEQETQYFGPGTRLLVL.

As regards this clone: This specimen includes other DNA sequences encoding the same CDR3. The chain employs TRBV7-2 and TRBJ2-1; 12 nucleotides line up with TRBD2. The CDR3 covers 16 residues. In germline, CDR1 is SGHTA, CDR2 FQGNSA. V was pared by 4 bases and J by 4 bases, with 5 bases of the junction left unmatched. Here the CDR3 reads CASSSRLAGAYNEQFF. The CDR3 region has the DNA TGTGCCAGCAGCTCCCGACTAGCGGGAGCATACAATGAGCAGTTCTTC.

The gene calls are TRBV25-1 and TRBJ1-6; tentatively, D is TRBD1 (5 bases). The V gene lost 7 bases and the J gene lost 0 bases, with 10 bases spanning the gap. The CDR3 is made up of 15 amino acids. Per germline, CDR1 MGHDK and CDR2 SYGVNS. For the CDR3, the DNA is TGTGCCAGCAATCACAGGAGCTCCTATAATTCACCCCTCCACTTT. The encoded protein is CASNHRSSYNSPLHF.

The CDR3 bases are TGTGCCAGTAGCCCTTTCAGCCCCGGGACTAGCGGTAGGGGCAATGAGCAGTTCTTC. Its translation: CASSPFSPGTSGRGNEQFF. V gene TRBV19 combines with J gene TRBJ2-1, with 11 bases lining up with TRBD2. The CDR3 covers 19 residues. Looked up from germline, CDR1 is LNHDA and CDR2 is SQIVND (reference sequence). V was pared by 6 bases and J by 6 bases, with 19 bases of the junction left unmatched.

The CDR3 loop is CASHYPGGTEAFF. The CDR3 bases are TGTGCCAGCCACTACCCAGGGGGAACTGAAGCTTTCTTT. The chain recombines TRBV28 with TRBJ1-1; TRBD1 matches at 7 bases. Germline V CDR1 and CDR2: MDHEN, SYDVKM. This CDR3 is built from 13 residues. The V segment lost 8 bases and the J segment 5 bases; nucleotides outside the gene matches: 8.

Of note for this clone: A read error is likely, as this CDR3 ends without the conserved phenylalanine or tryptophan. The CDR3 bases are TGTGCCAGCAGCTCCCCAGGAGGCCCCACTGAAGCTTTCCTT. Amino acids: CASSSPGGPTEAFL. The rearrangement joins TRBV11-2 to TRBJ1-1; D ambiguous. The germline CDR1 and CDR2 sequences are SGHAT and FQNNGV. The length of the CDR3 is 14 residues. Trimming removed 4 bases at V and 4 bases at J, with 13 bases between.

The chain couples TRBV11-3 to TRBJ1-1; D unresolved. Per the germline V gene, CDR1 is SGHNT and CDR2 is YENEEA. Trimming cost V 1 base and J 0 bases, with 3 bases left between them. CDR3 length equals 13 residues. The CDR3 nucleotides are TGTGCCAGCAGCTTAGCTATGAACACTGAAGCTTTCTTT. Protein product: CASSLAMNTEAFF.

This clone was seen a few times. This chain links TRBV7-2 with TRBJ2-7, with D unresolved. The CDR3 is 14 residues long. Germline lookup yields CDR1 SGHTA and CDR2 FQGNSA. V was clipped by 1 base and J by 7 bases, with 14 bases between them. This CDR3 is CASSLGPSGGEQYF. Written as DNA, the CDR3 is TGTGCCAGCAGCTTAGGACCGTCCGGCGGAGAGCAGTACTTC. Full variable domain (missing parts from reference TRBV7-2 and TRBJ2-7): GAGVSQSPSNKVTEKGKDVELRCDPISGHTALYWYRQSLGQGLEFLIYFQGNSAPDKSGLPSDRFSAERTGGSVSTLTIQRTQQEDSAVYLCASSLGPSGGEQYFGPGTRLTVT.

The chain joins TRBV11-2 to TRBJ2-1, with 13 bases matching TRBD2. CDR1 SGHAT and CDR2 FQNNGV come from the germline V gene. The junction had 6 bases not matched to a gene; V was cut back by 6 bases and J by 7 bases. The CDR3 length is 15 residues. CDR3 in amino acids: CASRRLAGGRNEQFF. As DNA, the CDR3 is TGTGCCAGCAGGCGACTAGCGGGAGGAAGGAATGAGCAGTTCTTC.

The CDR3 is CASSQMDGRAQAYEQYF. The CDR3 DNA is TGCGCCAGCAGCCAGATGGACGGGCGGGCCCAGGCCTACGAGCAGTACTTC. The chain recombines TRBV4-3 with TRBJ2-7; tentative D call: TRBD2 (5 bases). The CDR3 length is 17 residues. With 3 bases removed from V and 2 bases from J, the gap between germline ends came to 20 bases. CDR1 and CDR2 from the germline V gene are LGHNA and YSLEER.

The CDR3 sequence: CASGSGQGEGAFF. DNA of the CDR3: TGTGCTAGTGGTTCGGGACAGGGGGAAGGAGCTTTCTTT. The chain uses TRBV12-5 and TRBJ1-1; TRBD1 aligns across 11 bases. V dropped 4 bases and J dropped 10; count of bases not matched to a gene: 5. The CDR3 contains 13 residues. Germline V gene sequence: CDR1 LGHNT, CDR2 FRNRAP. Full variable domain (outside the CDR3, taken from reference TRBV12-5 and TRBJ1-1): DARVTQTPRHKVTEMGQEVTMRCQPILGHNTVFWYRQTMMQGLELLAYFRNRAPLDDSGMPKDRFSAEMPDATLATLKIQPSEPRDSAVYFCASGSGQGEGAFFGQGTRLTVV.

The CDR3 DNA reads as TGCGCCAGCAGCCAAGATGTCAGGATACAGCCAGATACGCAGTATTTT. Encoded protein: CASSQDVRIQPDTQYF. The chain carries TRBV4-3 and TRBJ2-3; D ambiguous. The CDR3 covers 16 residues. Germline assignment: CDR1 LGHNA and CDR2 YSLEER. The germline V and J ends were trimmed by 0 bases and 4 bases, with 14 bases remaining between them.